Given below is one TCR beta chain in context. The target antigen is unknown. The V gene lost 0 bases and the J gene lost 4 bases, with 20 bases spanning the gap. The CDR3 is 17 residues long. CDR1 is SGHRS and CDR2 is YFSETQ in the germline V gene. The source of the sample is a study of a mutant IDH1 vaccine in newly diagnosed glioma. Method: immunoSEQ multiplex PCR; TCRdb's copy keeps in-frame clones and lacks some. Among approximately 45,000 clones listed, approximately 92% were seen once. Time point specified: week 35, safety follow-up. The investigators gave 300 ug of mutant IDH1 20-mer peptide in each vaccine dose, together with topical imiquimod. The donors had new WHO grade 3 or 4 astrocytomas; these were IDH1-mutant and ATRX-lost.

This specimen was PBMCs, taken from a glioma patient whose treatment included an IDH1 peptide vaccine. This TCR was sampled from a man aged 45 to 65 with glioma. The chain combines TRBV5-1 with TRBJ2-7; D is possibly TRBD2 (6 bases). CDR3 residues: CASSLEVGQVGGYEQYF. The DNA of the CDR3 is TGCGCCAGCAGCTTGGAGGTGGGGCAGGTGGGGGGATACGAGCAGTACTTC.